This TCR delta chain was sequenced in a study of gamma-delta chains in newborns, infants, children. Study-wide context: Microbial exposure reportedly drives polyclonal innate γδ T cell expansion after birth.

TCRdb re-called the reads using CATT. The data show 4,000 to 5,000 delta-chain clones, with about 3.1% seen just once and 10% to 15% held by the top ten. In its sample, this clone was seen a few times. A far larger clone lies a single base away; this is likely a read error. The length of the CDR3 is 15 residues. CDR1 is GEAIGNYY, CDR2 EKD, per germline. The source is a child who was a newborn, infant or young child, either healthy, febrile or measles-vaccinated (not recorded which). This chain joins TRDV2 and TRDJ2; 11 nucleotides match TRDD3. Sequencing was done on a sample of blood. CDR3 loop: CACDILGDMTARLFF. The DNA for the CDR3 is TGTGCCTGTGACATACTGGGGGATATGACAGCACGACTCTTCTTT.